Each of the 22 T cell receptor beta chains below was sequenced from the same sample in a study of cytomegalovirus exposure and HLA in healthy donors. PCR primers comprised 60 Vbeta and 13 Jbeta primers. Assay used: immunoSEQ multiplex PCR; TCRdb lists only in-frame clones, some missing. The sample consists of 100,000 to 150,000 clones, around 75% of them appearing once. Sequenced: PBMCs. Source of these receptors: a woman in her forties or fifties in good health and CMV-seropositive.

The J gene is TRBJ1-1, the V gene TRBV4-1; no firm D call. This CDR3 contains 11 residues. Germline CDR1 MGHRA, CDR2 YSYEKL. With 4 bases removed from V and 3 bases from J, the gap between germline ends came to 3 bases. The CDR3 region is CASSLDTEAFF. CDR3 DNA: TGCGCCAGCAGCCTAGACACTGAAGCTTTCTTT.

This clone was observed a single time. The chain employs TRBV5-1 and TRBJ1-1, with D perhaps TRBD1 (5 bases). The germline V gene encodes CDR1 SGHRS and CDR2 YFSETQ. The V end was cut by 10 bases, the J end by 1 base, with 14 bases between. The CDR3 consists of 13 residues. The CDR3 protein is CASKEGTNTEAFF. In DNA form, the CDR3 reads TGCGCCTCAAAGGAGGGGACGAACACTGAAGCTTTCTTT.

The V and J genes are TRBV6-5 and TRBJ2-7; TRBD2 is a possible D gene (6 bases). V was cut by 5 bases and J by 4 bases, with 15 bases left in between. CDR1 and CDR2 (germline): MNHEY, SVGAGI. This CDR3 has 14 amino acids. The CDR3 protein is CASSTGVGPYEQYF. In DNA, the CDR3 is TGTGCCAGCAGTACGGGGGTGGGGCCTTACGAGCAGTACTTC.

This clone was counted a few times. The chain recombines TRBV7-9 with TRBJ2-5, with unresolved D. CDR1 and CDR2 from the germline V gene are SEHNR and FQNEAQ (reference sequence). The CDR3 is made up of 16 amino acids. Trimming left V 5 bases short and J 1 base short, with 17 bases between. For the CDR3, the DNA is TGTGCCAGCAGCCCATGGCAGACAAACTCCCAAGAGACCCAGTACTTC. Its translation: CASSPWQTNSQETQYF.

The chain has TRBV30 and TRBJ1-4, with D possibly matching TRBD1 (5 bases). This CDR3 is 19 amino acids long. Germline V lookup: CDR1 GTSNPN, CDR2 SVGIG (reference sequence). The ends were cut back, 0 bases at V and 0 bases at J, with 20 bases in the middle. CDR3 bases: TGTGCCTGGAGTGTACAATCGACAGTACCGTCTTCAACTAATGAAAAACTGTTTTTT. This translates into CAWSVQSTVPSSTNEKLFF.

Here the CDR3 reads CAIRDSHTDTQYF. CDR3 nucleotide sequence: TGTGCCATCCGGGACAGTCACACAGATACGCAGTATTTT. The rearrangement uses TRBV10-3 and TRBJ2-3; 7 bases match TRBD1. This CDR3 has 13 residues. Per the germline V gene, CDR1 is ENHRY and CDR2 is SYGVKD. V lost 8 bases to trimming and J lost 2 bases; unmatched junction nucleotides: 4.

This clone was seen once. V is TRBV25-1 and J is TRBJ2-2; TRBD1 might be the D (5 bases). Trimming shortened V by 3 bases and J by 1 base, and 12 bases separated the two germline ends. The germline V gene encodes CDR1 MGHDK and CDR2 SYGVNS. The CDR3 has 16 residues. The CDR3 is CASSEGQGLNTGELFF. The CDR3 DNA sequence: TGTGCCAGCAGTGAGGGGCAGGGTCTGAACACCGGGGAGCTGTTTTTT.

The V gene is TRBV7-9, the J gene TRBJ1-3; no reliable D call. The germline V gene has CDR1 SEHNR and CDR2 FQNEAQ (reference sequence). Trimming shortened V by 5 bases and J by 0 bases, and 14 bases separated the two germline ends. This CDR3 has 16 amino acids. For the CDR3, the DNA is TGTGCCAGCAGCCCCGGTCAGGTTCTCTCTGGAAACACCATATATTTT. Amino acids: CASSPGQVLSGNTIYF.

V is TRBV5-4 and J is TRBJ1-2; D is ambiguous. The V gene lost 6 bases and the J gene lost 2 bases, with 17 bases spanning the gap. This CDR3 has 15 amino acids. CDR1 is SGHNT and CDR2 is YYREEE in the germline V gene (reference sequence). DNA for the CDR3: TGTGCCAGCAACAGAGACCCCCGGGAGAACTATGGCTACACCTTC. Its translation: CASNRDPRENYGYTF.

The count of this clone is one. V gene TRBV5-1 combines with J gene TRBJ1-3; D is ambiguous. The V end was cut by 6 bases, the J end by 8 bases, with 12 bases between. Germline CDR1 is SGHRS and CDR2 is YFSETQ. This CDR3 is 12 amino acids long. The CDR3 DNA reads TGCGCCAGCACGGGGTCTGGGGACACCATATATTTT. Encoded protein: CASTGSGDTIYF.

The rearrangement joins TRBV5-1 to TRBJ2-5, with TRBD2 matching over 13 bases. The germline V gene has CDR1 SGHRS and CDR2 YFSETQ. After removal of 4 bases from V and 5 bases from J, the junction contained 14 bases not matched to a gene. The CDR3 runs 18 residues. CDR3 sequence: CASSRRTSGGAVGETQYF. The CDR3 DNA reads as TGCGCCAGCAGCCGACGGACTAGCGGGGGCGCGGTCGGGGAGACCCAGTACTTC.

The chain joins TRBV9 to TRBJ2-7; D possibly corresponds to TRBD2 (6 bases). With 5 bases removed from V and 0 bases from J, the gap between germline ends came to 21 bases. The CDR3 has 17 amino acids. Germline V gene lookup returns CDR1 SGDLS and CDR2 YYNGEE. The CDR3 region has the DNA TGTGCCAGCAGTTCACTAGCAGCGCAGCCTAACTCCTACGAGCAGTACTTC. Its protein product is CASSSLAAQPNSYEQYF.

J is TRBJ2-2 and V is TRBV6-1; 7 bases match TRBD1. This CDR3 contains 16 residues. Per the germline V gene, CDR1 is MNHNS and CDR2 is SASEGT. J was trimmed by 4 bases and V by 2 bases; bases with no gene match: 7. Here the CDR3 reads CASSEPARGPTGELFF. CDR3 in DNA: TGTGCCAGCAGTGAACCGGCTAGGGGGCCCACCGGGGAGCTGTTTTTT.

The CDR3 here is CATSRDKTVRGYTF. The CDR3 DNA reads as TGTGCCACCAGCAGAGATAAAACGGTACGGGGCTACACCTTC. The V gene is TRBV15, the J gene TRBJ1-2; D gene ambiguous. In germline, CDR1 is LNHNV, CDR2 YYDKDF (reference sequence). This CDR3 has 14 amino acids. V was shortened by 0 bases and J by 8 bases, with 13 bases between the two germline ends.

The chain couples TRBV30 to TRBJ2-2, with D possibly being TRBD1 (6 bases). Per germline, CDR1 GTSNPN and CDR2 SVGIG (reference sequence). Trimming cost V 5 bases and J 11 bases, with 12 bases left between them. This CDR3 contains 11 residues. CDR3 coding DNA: TGTGCCTGGGGACAGTTCCGAGAGCTGTTTTTT. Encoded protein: CAWGQFRELFF.

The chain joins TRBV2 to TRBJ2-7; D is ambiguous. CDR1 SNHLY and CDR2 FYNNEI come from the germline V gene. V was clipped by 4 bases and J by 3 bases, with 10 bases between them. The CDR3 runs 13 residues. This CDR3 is CASSVNYYYEQYF. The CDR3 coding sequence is TGTGCCAGCAGTGTGAACTACTACTACGAGCAGTACTTC.

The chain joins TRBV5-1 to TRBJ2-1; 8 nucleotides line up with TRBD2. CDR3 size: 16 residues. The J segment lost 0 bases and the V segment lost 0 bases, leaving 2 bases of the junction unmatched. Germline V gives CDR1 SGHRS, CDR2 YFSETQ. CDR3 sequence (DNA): TGCGCCAGCAGCTTGGCCGGACTAGCCTCCTACAATGAGCAGTTCTTC. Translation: CASSLAGLASYNEQFF.

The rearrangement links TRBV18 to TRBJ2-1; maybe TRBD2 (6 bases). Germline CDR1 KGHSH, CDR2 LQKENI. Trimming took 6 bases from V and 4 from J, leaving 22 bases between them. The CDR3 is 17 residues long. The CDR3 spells CASSLSQEGGAYNEQFF. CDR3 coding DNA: TGTGCCAGCTCCCTATCGCAGGAGGGTGGGGCTTACAATGAGCAGTTCTTC.

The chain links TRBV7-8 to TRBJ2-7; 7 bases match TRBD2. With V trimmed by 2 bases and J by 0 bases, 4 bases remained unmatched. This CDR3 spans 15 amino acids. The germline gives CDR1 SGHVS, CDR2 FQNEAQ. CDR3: CASSLRSGTSYEQYF. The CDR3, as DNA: TGTGCCAGCAGCTTAAGAAGCGGGACCTCCTACGAGCAGTACTTC.

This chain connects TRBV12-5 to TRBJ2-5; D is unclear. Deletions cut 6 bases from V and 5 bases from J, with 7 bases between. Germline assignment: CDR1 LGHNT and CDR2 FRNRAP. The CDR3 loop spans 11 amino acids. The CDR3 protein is CASGLGETQYF. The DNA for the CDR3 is TGTGCTAGTGGCCTCGGGGAGACCCAGTACTTC.

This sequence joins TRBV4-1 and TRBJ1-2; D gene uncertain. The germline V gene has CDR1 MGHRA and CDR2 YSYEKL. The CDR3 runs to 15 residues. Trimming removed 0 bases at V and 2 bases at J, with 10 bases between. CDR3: CASSQDPGRNYGYTF. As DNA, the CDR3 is TGCGCCAGCAGCCAAGACCCAGGCCGAAACTATGGCTACACCTTC.

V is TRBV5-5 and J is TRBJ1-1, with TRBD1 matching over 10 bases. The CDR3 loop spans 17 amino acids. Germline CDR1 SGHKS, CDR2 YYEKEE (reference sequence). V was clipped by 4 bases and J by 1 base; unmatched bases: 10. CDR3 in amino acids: CASSLGQGGLTNTEAFF. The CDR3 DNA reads TGTGCCAGCAGCCTTGGACAGGGGGGATTAACGAACACTGAAGCTTTCTTT.